The rows below give T cell receptor beta chains drawn from one sample of a study of blood T cell repertoires in COVID-19. Sequenced by immunoSEQ multiplex PCR; TCRdb stores in-frame clones only, minus some. Of under 200,000 clones listed, roughly 82% are singletons. Source material: PBMCs or T cells enriched from blood (not recorded which). The source of these receptors is a woman aged 55-69 years with acute COVID-19. Each CDR3 is given with its conserved first and last residue. The order of the fields is D gene, J gene, V gene, clone size, CDR3 protein, CDR3 DNA. The D gene is left open where the match is weak. Only some rows state a clone size, as once, few, many or a class for expanded clones.

TRBD1 | TRBJ2-2 | TRBV10-3 | - | CAIRGQANTGELFF | TGTGCCATCAGGGGACAGGCGAACACCGGGGAGCTGTTTTTT
TRBD1 | TRBJ1-1 | TRBV5-1 | - | CASSLQGAITEAFF | TGCGCCAGCAGCTTACAGGGGGCTATCACTGAAGCTTTCTTT
- | TRBJ2-2 | TRBV10-3 | - | CAIKGLPGSGELFF | TGTGCCATCAAGGGACTCCCTGGTTCCGGGGAGCTGTTTTTT
- | TRBJ1-6 | TRBV4-3 | - | CASSQEYNGGSPLHF | TGCGCCAGCAGCCAAGAGTACAACGGCGGTTCACCCCTCCACTTT
- | TRBJ1-2 | TRBV12-3/TRBV12-4 | - | CASSFQGSAGYTF | TGTGCCAGCAGTTTCCAGGGTTCGGCTGGCTACACCTTC
TRBD2 | TRBJ2-1 | TRBV9 | - | CASSFGTSGRYNEQFF | TGTGCCAGCAGCTTCGGGACTAGCGGGAGGTACAATGAGCAGTTCTTC
TRBD1 | TRBJ1-6 | TRBV7-2 | - | CASSLGTTGGSPLHF | TGTGCCAGCAGCTTAGGGACGACAGGGGGGTCACCCCTCCACTTT
- | TRBJ1-2 | TRBV6-2/TRBV6-3 | - | CASSSQGYGYTF | TGTGCCAGCAGTTCCCAGGGATATGGCTACACCTTC
- | TRBJ1-3 | TRBV7-9 | - | CASTRGYGNTIYF | TGTGCCAGCACACGGGGGTATGGAAACACCATATATTTT
- | TRBJ2-5 | TRBV6-5 | - | CASASFGETQYF | TGTGCCAGTGCATCGTTCGGAGAGACCCAGTACTTC
- | TRBJ1-1 | TRBV18 | few | CASSPNGIGTEAFF | TGTGCCAGCTCACCAAACGGGATTGGGACTGAAGCTTTCTTT
- | TRBJ2-6 | TRBV18 | - | CASSPNYSGANVLTF | TGTGCCAGCTCACCGAACTACTCTGGGGCCAACGTCCTGACTTTC
- | TRBJ2-3 | TRBV19 | once | CASSIDRREAQYF | TGTGCCAGTAGTATAGATCGTCGCGAGGCGCAGTATTTT
- | TRBJ1-3 | TRBV7-2 | - | CASSSPPAGNTIYF | TGTGCCAGCAGCTCCCCCCCCGCTGGAAACACCATATATTTT
- | TRBJ1-5 | TRBV4-3 | - | CASSPRSQGGQPQHF | TGCGCCAGCAGCCCTCGGAGTCAGGGAGGTCAGCCCCAGCATTTT
TRBD2 | TRBJ2-4 | TRBV27 | once | CASSTSGVGGNIQYF | TGTGCCAGCAGTACTAGCGGGGTCGGAGGAAACATTCAGTACTTC
- | TRBJ1-1 | TRBV27 | - | CASSLWERSTEAFF | TGTGCCAGCAGTTTATGGGAGAGGAGCACTGAAGCTTTCTTT
- | TRBJ1-6 | TRBV3-1/TRBV3-2 | - | CASSQGGAYNSPLHF | TGTGCCAGCAGCCAGGGGGGAGCGTATAATTCACCCCTCCACTTT
TRBD2 | TRBJ2-7 | TRBV24-1 | - | CATSGNLTSGMYF | TGTGCCACCAGTGGAAATCTGACTAGCGGGATGTACTTC
- | TRBJ2-5 | TRBV19 | - | CASSIPGNQETQYF | TGTGCCAGTAGTATCCCAGGAAACCAAGAGACCCAGTACTTC
- | TRBJ2-1 | TRBV7-8 | once | CASSLSFEQFF | TGTGCCAGCAGCTTATCGTTTGAGCAGTTCTTC
TRBD2 | TRBJ2-3 | TRBV11-2 | - | CASSPGGTDTQYF | TGTGCCAGCAGCCCGGGGGGGACAGATACGCAGTATTTT
- | TRBJ1-1 | TRBV5-1 | - | CASSFAGEEAFF | TGCGCCAGCAGCTTCGCGGGGGAAGAAGCTTTCTTT
- | TRBJ1-2 | TRBV5-4 | - | CASSPQPGRVNYGYTF | TGTGCCAGCAGCCCCCAGCCAGGGCGCGTGAACTATGGCTACACCTTC
TRBD1 | TRBJ1-2 | TRBV29-1 | - | CSVEKGAGGYTF | TGCAGCGTTGAAAAGGGGGCGGGCGGCTACACCTTC
- | TRBJ1-6 | TRBV4-3 | - | CASSQEPGSPLHF | TGCGCCAGCAGCCAAGAGCCGGGATCACCCCTCCACTTT
- | TRBJ2-7 | TRBV5-1 | - | CASSPLDGGYGEQYF | TGCGCCAGCAGCCCCCTGGACGGAGGGTATGGCGAGCAGTACTTC
- | TRBJ2-2 | TRBV5-1 | - | CASSWQFTGELFF | TGCGCCAGCAGCTGGCAGTTCACCGGGGAGCTGTTTTTT
- | TRBJ1-2 | TRBV29-1 | - | CSVGQGNYGYTF | TGCAGCGTTGGTCAGGGAAACTATGGCTACACCTTC
TRBD2 | TRBJ2-5 | TRBV6-5 | - | CASSLSGGGMETQYF | TGTGCCAGCAGTCTGAGCGGGGGGGGAATGGAGACCCAGTACTTC
- | TRBJ2-7 | TRBV7-2 | many | CASSLVGGRGLHEQYF | TGTGCCAGCAGCTTAGTTGGTGGCAGGGGCCTCCACGAGCAGTACTTC
- | TRBJ1-1 | TRBV28 | medium-sized | CASSPGGEAFF | TGTGCCAGCAGTCCTGGCGGTGAAGCTTTCTTT
TRBD1 | TRBJ2-5 | TRBV7-9 | few | CASSSRTGLKETQYF | TGTGCCAGCAGCTCTCGGACAGGGTTAAAAGAGACCCAGTACTTC
- | TRBJ2-1 | TRBV6-5 | - | CASSPRREQFF | TGTGCCAGCAGTCCCCGGAGGGAGCAGTTCTTC
- | TRBJ2-7 | TRBV2 | - | CASSALYEQYF | TGTGCCAGCAGTGCCCTCTACGAGCAGTACTTC
TRBD2 | TRBJ2-3 | TRBV5-1 | - | CASSLVSGGTDTQYF | TGCGCCAGCAGCTTGGTTAGCGGGGGCACAGATACGCAGTATTTT
TRBD2 | TRBJ2-4 | TRBV4-3 | - | CASSRQLATNIQYF | TGCGCCAGCAGCCGCCAACTAGCGACCAACATTCAGTACTTC
- | TRBJ2-7 | TRBV24-1 | - | CATRDGMVLSYEQYF | TGTGCCACCAGGGACGGGATGGTTCTCTCCTACGAGCAGTACTTC
- | TRBJ1-1 | TRBV25-1 | - | CASSALQGRATEAFF | TGTGCCAGCAGTGCCCTCCAGGGGCGGGCCACTGAAGCTTTCTTT
- | TRBJ1-3 | TRBV7-2 | - | CASSPGQISGNTIYF | TGTGCCAGCAGCCCCGGACAGATCTCTGGAAACACCATATATTTT
- | TRBJ2-7 | TRBV6-5 | - | CASSPGKGTPVEQYF | TGTGCCAGCAGTCCAGGCAAGGGGACTCCTGTCGAGCAGTACTTC
- | TRBJ1-4 | TRBV10-1 | - | CASSPGRLATNEKLFF | TGCGCCAGCAGCCCAGGAAGGCTTGCAACTAATGAAAAACTGTTTTTT
- | TRBJ2-5 | TRBV5-5 | - | CASSLSIETQYF | TGTGCCAGCAGTCTGAGCATAGAGACCCAGTACTTC
- | TRBJ1-2 | TRBV7-9 | few | CASSLSGGVVDGYTF | TGTGCCAGCAGCTTAAGCGGTGGGGTCGTGGATGGCTACACCTTC
- | TRBJ2-3 | TRBV9 | - | CASTQGGTDTQYF | TGTGCCAGCACCCAGGGGGGAACAGATACGCAGTATTTT
- | TRBJ1-1 | TRBV5-8 | - | CASSLRSANTEAFF | TGTGCCAGCAGCTTGAGGAGCGCGAACACTGAAGCTTTCTTT
TRBD1 | TRBJ1-2 | TRBV6-2/TRBV6-3 | - | CASSHPRQGAVGYTF | TGTGCCAGCAGTCACCCCCGACAGGGAGCGGTGGGCTACACCTTC
TRBD1 | TRBJ2-3 | TRBV7-9 | - | CASSLGQGTGRKDTQYF | TGTGCCAGCAGCTTAGGCCAGGGGACAGGTCGTAAAGATACGCAGTATTTT
- | TRBJ1-2 | TRBV7-2 | - | CASSPYGNYGYTF | TGTGCCAGCAGCCCCTACGGGAACTATGGCTACACCTTC